One and the same sample provided the 21 T cell receptor beta chains below, sequenced in a study of shared clonotypes between healthy human individuals. Here immunoSEQ multiplex PCR was the method, and the copy in TCRdb shows in-frame clones only, minus some. The table records 760,000 or so clones, approximately 97% of them present only once. Selected positively for CCR7 and CD45RO-negative, naive CD8 cells excluded terminally differentiated effector memory CD45RA+ cells. Sequences were obtained from naive CD8+ T cells sorted from blood. The source of these receptors is a man aged 25 to 45 in good health.

The chain recombines TRBV14 with TRBJ2-7; D is undetermined. V gave up 8 bases and J gave up 3 bases, with 14 bases separating them. This CDR3 spans 13 amino acids. Per germline, CDR1 SGHDN and CDR2 FVKESK. The CDR3 DNA sequence: TGTGCCAGCTCCTTGGGCGCCGGCTACGAGCAGTACTTC. Its protein product is CASSLGAGYEQYF.

As for this clone: Other DNA sequences within the sample encode an identical CDR3. The chain has TRBV5-4 and TRBJ2-7; D is undetermined. The CDR3 is 12 amino acids. Germline assignment: CDR1 SGHNT and CDR2 YYREEE (reference sequence). Trimming cost V 5 bases and J 4 bases, with 10 bases left between them. The CDR3 coding sequence is TGTGCCAGCAGTGTGGGTAGTTACGAGCAGTACTTC. Translating it yields CASSVGSYEQYF. Supplemented by reference TRBV5-4 and TRBJ2-7, the full variable domain reads ETGVTQSPTHLIKTRGQQVTLRCSSQSGHNTVSWYQQALGQGPQFIFQYYREEENGRGNFPPRFSGLQFPNYSSELNVNALELDDSALYLCASSVGSYEQYFGPGTRLTVT.

The rearrangement links TRBV4-3 to TRBJ1-1, with a possible D match to TRBD1 (5 bases). This CDR3 region has 15 residues. Trimming shortened V by 0 bases and J by 3 bases, and 11 bases separated the two germline ends. CDR1 and CDR2 (germline): LGHNA, YSLEER. CDR3 loop: CASSQDADSYTEAFF. CDR3 bases: TGCGCCAGCAGCCAAGATGCCGACAGTTACACTGAAGCTTTCTTT.

The CDR3 DNA reads as TGTGCCAGCAGTCAGCAGCTCTACAATGAGCAGTTCTTC. Translation: CASSQQLYNEQFF. The chain uses TRBV6-4 and TRBJ2-1; D not resolved. Trimming took off 5 bases at V and 3 bases at J, with 8 bases between the two ends. The germline V gene has CDR1 MRHNA and CDR2 SNTAGT. The CDR3 spans 13 residues.

The chain recombines TRBV9 with TRBJ2-1; D not certain. V dropped 4 bases and J dropped 6 bases, with 8 bases sitting between them. In germline, CDR1 is SGDLS, CDR2 YYNGEE. This CDR3 spans 12 amino acids. The CDR3 here is CASSTPRNEQFF. The CDR3 coding sequence is TGTGCCAGCAGCACTCCGCGCAATGAGCAGTTCTTC.

The chain carries TRBV9 and TRBJ2-1; 9 nucleotides line up with TRBD2. CDR1 and CDR2 from the germline V gene are SGDLS and YYNGEE. The length of the CDR3 is 16 residues. V trimming: 4 bases; J trimming: 4 bases; junction bases outside the gene matches: 9. DNA for the CDR3: TGTGCCAGCAGCCACTTTAGCGGGAGTGGGTACAATGAGCAGTTCTTC. Encoded protein: CASSHFSGSGYNEQFF. Drawing the rest from reference TRBV9 and TRBJ2-1, the complete variable domain is DSGVTQTPKHLITATGQRVTLRCSPRSGDLSVYWYQQSLDQGLQFLIQYYNGEERAKGNILERFSAQQFPDLHSELNLSSLELGDSALYFCASSHFSGSGYNEQFFGPGTRLTVL.

The V and J genes are TRBV6-5 and TRBJ2-3, with 10 bases fitting TRBD2. Unmatched junction bases numbered 5, after V lost 3 bases and J lost 2 bases. Germline assignment: CDR1 MNHEY and CDR2 SVGAGI. The CDR3 consists of 16 residues. The CDR3 spells CASSYLAGGPTDTQYF. CDR3 coding DNA: TGTGCCAGCAGTTATTTAGCGGGAGGCCCCACAGATACGCAGTATTTT.

V usage is TRBV10-3 and J usage is TRBJ2-7; D possibly corresponds to TRBD1 (5 bases). CDR1 and CDR2 from the germline V gene are ENHRY and SYGVKD. CDR3 length: 16 residues. V lost 0 bases, J lost 3 bases, and 15 bases lay in between. The DNA of the CDR3 is TGTGCCATCAGTGAGTCGGCCACAGGTACACTCTACGAGCAGTACTTC. Translation: CAISESATGTLYEQYF.

The chain employs TRBV7-6 and TRBJ2-5; D unresolved. The CDR3 is made up of 12 amino acids. Looked up from germline, CDR1 is SGHVS and CDR2 is FNYEAQ. Trimming shortened V by 0 bases and J by 3 bases, and 2 bases separated the two germline ends. CDR3 region: CASSLAEETQYF. The CDR3 DNA sequence: TGTGCCAGCAGCTTAGCGGAAGAGACCCAGTACTTC.

Only one count was recorded for this clone. The chain joins TRBV18 to TRBJ2-2; no firm D call. Trimming removed 3 bases at V and 5 bases at J, with 10 bases between. Germline V gene lookup returns CDR1 KGHSH and CDR2 LQKENI. This CDR3 is built from 14 residues. Here the CDR3 DNA reads TGTGCCAGCTCACCCGCCGCGAGTACCGGGGAGCTGTTTTTT. This gives the protein CASSPAASTGELFF. Together with reference TRBV18 and TRBJ2-2, the CDR3 gives the full variable domain: NAGVMQNPRHLVRRRGQEARLRCSPMKGHSHVYWYRQLPEEGLKFMVYLQKENIIDESGMPKERFSAEFPKEGPSILRIQQVVRGDSAAYFCASSPAASTGELFFGEGSRLTVL.

The V call is TRBV7-9, the J call TRBJ2-7; weak D call: TRBD2 (6 bases). Trimming stripped 5 bases from V and 0 bases from J, with 20 bases between. Germline-derived CDR1 and CDR2 are SEHNR and FQNEAQ (reference sequence). The CDR3 is made up of 17 amino acids. The CDR3: CASSQTSGDGSSYEQYF. The CDR3 nucleotides are TGTGCCAGCAGCCAAACTTCCGGGGACGGGAGCTCCTACGAGCAGTACTTC.

This rearrangement joins TRBV19 to TRBJ1-4, with a possible D match to TRBD1 (5 bases). This CDR3 spans 15 amino acids. The V and J ends lost 6 bases and 4 bases respectively, with 15 bases between them. In germline, CDR1 is LNHDA, CDR2 SQIVND (reference sequence). CDR3 residues: CASRFGTGINEKLFF. Here the CDR3 DNA reads TGTGCCAGTAGATTCGGGACTGGGATTAATGAAAAACTGTTTTTT.

The chain links TRBV27 to TRBJ2-1; 7 positions match TRBD2. The V segment lost 6 bases and the J segment 6 bases; nucleotides outside the gene matches: 8. This CDR3 has 14 amino acids. In germline, CDR1 is MNHEY, CDR2 SMNVEV (reference sequence). The CDR3 loop is CASSGDYRSNEQFF. The CDR3 bases are TGTGCCAGCAGCGGGGACTATAGGAGCAATGAGCAGTTCTTC.

The J gene is TRBJ1-2, the V gene TRBV18; the D is unclear. From germline, CDR1 is KGHSH and CDR2 LQKENI. V lost 3 bases to trimming and J lost 8 bases, with 16 bases between them. The CDR3 spans 14 residues. The CDR3 reads CASSPDAYAVGYTF. In DNA, the CDR3 is TGTGCCAGCTCACCTGACGCCTACGCTGTCGGCTACACCTTC.

CDR3 amino acids: CSVEGGLAGENEQFF. The CDR3, as DNA: TGCAGCGTTGAAGGGGGACTAGCGGGGGAGAACGAGCAGTTCTTC. The rearrangement uses TRBV29-1 and TRBJ2-1, with 14 bases identical to TRBD2. Per germline, CDR1 SQVTM and CDR2 ANQGSEA. The trim removed 1 base at V and 10 bases at J, leaving 6 bases unmatched. The CDR3 is 15 residues long.

The chain combines TRBV28 with TRBJ1-4; the D gene is possibly TRBD1 (6 bases). The CDR3 contains 14 residues. Germline CDR1 and CDR2: MDHEN and SYDVKM. Trimming shortened V by 10 bases and J by 0 bases, and 12 bases separated the two germline ends. CDR3 protein: CATTGLATNEKLFF. The CDR3 region has the DNA TGTGCCACCACAGGGCTTGCAACTAATGAAAAACTGTTTTTT.

The rearrangement uses TRBV9 and TRBJ1-1, with D hard to call. The CDR3 loop spans 13 amino acids. Between the trimmed V and J ends, which lost 0 bases and 2 bases, there was a span of 5 bases. Germline CDR1 and CDR2: SGDLS and YYNGEE. In nucleotides, the CDR3 is TGTGCCAGCAGCGTAGTCTTCAACACTGAAGCTTTCTTT. Translated: CASSVVFNTEAFF.

The gene calls are TRBV7-9 and TRBJ2-1, with 12 positions matching TRBD2. The CDR3 is 19 residues long. J was trimmed by 0 bases and V by 5 bases; bases with no gene match: 11. In germline, CDR1 is SEHNR, CDR2 FQNEAQ (reference sequence). The CDR3 nucleotides read TGTGCCAGCAGCGACCCGGGACTAGCGGGTTTTAGCTCCTACAATGAGCAGTTCTTC. Its translation: CASSDPGLAGFSSYNEQFF.

The chain carries TRBV7-9 and TRBJ2-1; TRBD2 matches at 10 bases. The CDR3 is 16 residues long. Germline CDR1 and CDR2: SEHNR and FQNEAQ (reference sequence). The V gene end was trimmed by 5 bases and the J gene end by 0 bases; junction bases not matched to a gene: 4. CDR3 protein: CASSSGTSDSYNEQFF. The CDR3 bases are TGTGCCAGCAGCAGCGGGACTAGCGACTCCTACAATGAGCAGTTCTTC.

The rearrangement links TRBV29-1 to TRBJ2-5, with 10 nucleotides matching TRBD2. This CDR3 spans 17 amino acids. Trimming took 3 bases from V and 0 from J; bases not matched to a gene: 10. Per germline, CDR1 SQVTM and CDR2 ANQGSEA. The CDR3 sequence: CSVEGAPGLAYQETQYF. As DNA, the CDR3 is TGCAGCGTTGAGGGCGCTCCGGGACTAGCGTACCAAGAGACCCAGTACTTC.

For this clone: Other nucleotide sequences in the sample specify the same CDR3. The V call is TRBV7-6, the J call TRBJ2-7, with 9 bases identical to TRBD1. V was clipped by 1 base and J by 4 bases; unmatched bases: 2. Germline V lookup: CDR1 SGHVS, CDR2 FNYEAQ. The CDR3 sequence is 14 residues long. DNA for the CDR3: TGTGCCAGCAGCTTAGGACAGGGGGGGTACGAGCAGTACTTC. The encoded protein is CASSLGQGGYEQYF.